These 17 T cell receptor beta chains were all obtained from the same sample, sequenced in a study of T cell responses to AZD1222 COVID-19 vaccine (dated by TCRdb to the early 2020s). Library preparation used the immunoSEQ multiplex PCR assay. The source is immuneACCESS, and TCRdb retained only in-frame sequences with V and J called. Part of the clones is not carried over; for the studies checked, unresolved V genes explain less than half of this, and the remainder is unexplained. For this sample the table gives around 150,000 clones, of which 85% to 95% were detected only once. The leading ten clones occupy approximately 0.58% of the sample. The sample's time point label is to be understood as: baseline before first vaccination. This specimen consisted of peripheral blood, obtained on day 0 of AZD1222 vaccination. All receptors derive from an adult in good health.

This chain joins TRBV28 and TRBJ1-2; the match to TRBD1 covers 8 bases. The CDR3 has 13 amino acids. Germline CDR1 reads MDHEN; CDR2 reads SYDVKM. V trimming: 3 bases; J trimming: 8 bases; junction bases outside the gene matches: 5. The CDR3 DNA is TGTGCCAGCAGTTTGGTCAGGGGGCAAGGCTACACCTTC. It is translated as CASSLVRGQGYTF.

This chain joins TRBV19 and TRBJ2-1; TRBD2 matches 10 bases. The V segment lost 8 bases and the J segment 10 bases; nucleotides outside the gene matches: 11. Germline values: CDR1 LNHDA, CDR2 SQIVND (reference sequence). The CDR3 consists of 14 residues. The DNA of the CDR3 is TGTGCCAGTGGGAGCGGGAGGGTAGGAGAGGAGCAGTTCTTC. Translating gives CASGSGRVGEEQFF.

V gene TRBV25-1 combines with J gene TRBJ2-3; unclear D gene. The CDR3 is 13 residues long. The germline V gene has CDR1 MGHDK and CDR2 SYGVNS. Deletions cut 7 bases from V and 4 bases from J, with 12 bases between. The CDR3: CASIPKRADTQYF. The CDR3 DNA reads as TGTGCCAGCATCCCGAAGCGAGCAGATACGCAGTATTTT.

The chain uses TRBV5-1 and TRBJ1-3; D uncertain. Trimming took off 0 bases at V and 0 bases at J, with 7 bases between the two ends. Germline loops: CDR1 SGHRS, CDR2 YFSETQ. CDR3 length: 15 amino acids. CDR3 in amino acids: CASSLGSPSGNTIYF. CDR3 nucleotide sequence: TGCGCCAGCAGCTTGGGGTCCCCCTCTGGAAACACCATATATTTT.

The chain uses TRBV30 and TRBJ1-1; D possibly corresponds to TRBD1 (5 bases). Per the germline V gene, CDR1 is GTSNPN and CDR2 is SVGIG (reference sequence). The V and J ends lost 1 base and 5 bases respectively, with 11 bases between them. CDR3 size: 13 residues. CDR3 in amino acids: CAWSGGGKTEAFF. CDR3 sequence (DNA): TGTGCCTGGAGTGGCGGGGGGAAGACTGAAGCTTTCTTT. The complete variable domain, with remaining parts taken from reference TRBV30 and TRBJ1-1, reads SQTIHQWPATLVQPVGSPLSLECTVEGTSNPNLYWYRQAAGRGLQLLFYSVGIGQISSEVPQNLSASRPQDRQFILSSKKLLLSDSGFYLCAWSGGGKTEAFFGQGTRLTVV.

The rearrangement uses TRBV6-5 and TRBJ1-6; D is undetermined. Germline V gives CDR1 MNHEY, CDR2 SVGAGI. The CDR3 is made up of 13 amino acids. V was pared by 2 bases and J by 13 bases, with 12 bases between. The CDR3 sequence is CASSYDRKFPLHF. The DNA for the CDR3 is TGTGCCAGCAGTTACGACCGCAAGTTCCCCCTCCACTTT.

This rearrangement joins TRBV5-4 to TRBJ2-5, with no clear D. The CDR3 is made up of 19 amino acids. V lost 3 bases, J lost 0 bases, and 24 bases lay in between. The germline V gene encodes CDR1 SGHNT and CDR2 YYREEE (reference sequence). CDR3 amino acids: CASSSPGGATTTNQETQYF. CDR3 DNA sequence: TGTGCCAGCAGCTCCCCGGGCGGAGCGACGACGACGAACCAAGAGACCCAGTACTTC.

V gene TRBV6-1 combines with J gene TRBJ1-2; the D gene is possibly TRBD1 (5 bases). Germline-derived CDR1 and CDR2 are MNHNS and SASEGT. The CDR3 covers 12 residues. V was shortened by 3 bases and J by 4 bases, with 6 bases between the two germline ends. This CDR3 is CASSDGGYGYTF. DNA of the CDR3: TGTGCCAGCAGTGACGGGGGCTATGGCTACACCTTC.

This chain connects TRBV5-1 to TRBJ1-1; no reliable D call. This CDR3 region has 13 residues. V dropped 3 bases and J dropped 0 bases, with 6 bases sitting between them. Germline CDR1 and CDR2: SGHRS and YFSETQ. The DNA of the CDR3 is TGCGCCAGCAGCTCGCTATTGAACACTGAAGCTTTCTTT. The encoded protein is CASSSLLNTEAFF.

CDR3 region: CASSYSSGPLHF. In DNA form, the CDR3 reads TGTGCCAGCAGTTACTCCTCCGGACCCCTCCACTTT. The chain links TRBV6-2 or TRBV6-3 to TRBJ1-6; D uncertain. The CDR3 is made up of 12 amino acids. Per germline, CDR1 MNHEY and CDR2 SVGEGT. V lost 0 bases, J lost 12 bases, and 6 bases lay in between.

This clone has a single count. In nucleotides, the CDR3 is TGCGCCAGCAGCCAATCTGCCCAGGGGGCGGAAGGCTACACCTTC. This codes for CASSQSAQGAEGYTF. The rearrangement uses TRBV5-1 and TRBJ1-2; 8 bases fit TRBD1. This CDR3 region has 15 residues. The trim removed 4 bases at V and 8 bases at J, leaving 13 bases unmatched. In germline, CDR1 is SGHRS, CDR2 YFSETQ.

This clone was recorded once. V gene TRBV9 combines with J gene TRBJ2-1; D gene uncertain. Looked up from germline, CDR1 is SGDLS and CDR2 is YYNGEE. Trimming shortened V by 0 bases and J by 3 bases, and 7 bases separated the two germline ends. The CDR3 contains 14 residues. The CDR3 DNA sequence: TGTGCCAGCAGCGTAGCGAACAGCTACAATGAGCAGTTCTTC. As protein: CASSVANSYNEQFF.

The chain employs TRBV7-6 and TRBJ1-1; D not resolved. There are 12 residues in the CDR3. The germline gives CDR1 SGHVS, CDR2 FNYEAQ. V was cut by 5 bases and J by 2 bases, with 6 bases left in between. The CDR3 reads CASSTVNTEAFF. CDR3 DNA sequence: TGTGCCAGCAGCACAGTCAACACTGAAGCTTTCTTT.

The rearrangement uses TRBV14 and TRBJ2-4, with 8 positions matching TRBD1. CDR1 SGHDN and CDR2 FVKESK come from the germline V gene. The CDR3 is made up of 18 amino acids. Losses at the gene ends were 0 bases for V and 0 bases for J; bases not matched to a gene: 7. As DNA, the CDR3 is TGTGCCAGCAGCCAAGAGGGACAGGACCGACTAGCCAAAAACATTCAGTACTTC. Amino acids: CASSQEGQDRLAKNIQYF.

The chain combines TRBV29-1 with TRBJ1-1; no clear D. Germline CDR1 SQVTM, CDR2 ANQGSEA. V was clipped by 7 bases and J by 3 bases, with 12 bases between them. The CDR3 runs 12 residues. CDR3 protein: CSARWADTEAFF. The CDR3 coding sequence is TGCAGCGCCCGGTGGGCGGACACTGAAGCTTTCTTT. The variable domain in full, completed from reference TRBV29-1 and TRBJ1-1, reads SAVISQKPSRDICQRGTSLTIQCQVDSQVTMMFWYRQQPGQSLTLIATANQGSEATYESGFVIDKFPISRPNLTFSTLTVSNMSPEDSSIYLCSARWADTEAFFGQGTRLTVV.

The chain combines TRBV2 with TRBJ2-5, with D hard to call. The CDR3 length is 10 residues. Trimming removed 11 bases at V and 3 bases at J, with 7 bases between. The germline V gene has CDR1 SNHLY and CDR2 FYNNEI. Written as DNA, the CDR3 is TGTGCCGCAGAAAAAGAGACCCAGTACTTC. It codes for CAAEKETQYF.

V usage is TRBV30 and J usage is TRBJ1-1, with D perhaps matching TRBD1 (6 bases). This CDR3 region has 11 residues. The V gene's germline CDR1 is GTSNPN and CDR2 SVGIG (reference sequence). The V end lost 5 bases, the J end lost 5 bases, and 9 bases lay between the germline ends. Written as DNA, the CDR3 is TGTGCCTGGGCTCAGGGGACTGAAGCTTTCTTT. It translates to CAWAQGTEAFF.